This T cell receptor beta chain was documented in a study of cytomegalovirus exposure and HLA in healthy donors. The CDR3 totals 14 residues. Germline CDR1 SNHLY, CDR2 FYNNEI. V gave up 2 bases and J gave up 2 bases, with 10 bases separating them. As for this clone: Its specificity is unknown.

Regarding the study as a whole: Several of the most significant clusters were apparently associated with common viral pathogens in a later analysis.

Vbeta (60) and Jbeta (13) primers were used in the PCR. TCRdb keeps only in-frame clones here, not all; method: immunoSEQ multiplex PCR. In total, the table holds tens of thousands of clones. The TCR sequence derives from a middle-aged woman in good health and CMV-seronegative. Material for sequencing was PBMCs. V and J are TRBV2 and TRBJ2-7; D might be TRBD1 (5 bases). The DNA of the CDR3 is TGTGCCAGCAGTGAACAGGGCCTAACCTACGAGCAGTACTTC. Its translation: CASSEQGLTYEQYF.